This T cell receptor (beta chain) was observed in a study of regulatory T cells in long-lasting Graves disease. Germline loops: CDR1 SEHNR, CDR2 FQNEAQ (reference sequence). Trimming removed 6 bases at V and 6 bases at J, with 14 bases between. This CDR3 has 13 residues. This clonotype appeared many times. Through Arm-PCR of CDR3 regions and iRepertoire HTBI primers, TCR beta libraries were built. TCRdb passed the multiplex PCR reads through MiXCR, listing each CDR3 protein once. The top ten clones hold more than 11% of a sample with 240,000 or so distinct CDR3 sequences, 20% to 25% of them seen once. The time point is: newly diagnosed GD, antithyroid drugs for less than 3 months. Preparation of the TCR library used RNA extracted from PBMCs.

The rearrangement joins TRBV7-9 to TRBJ1-1; the D gene is possibly TRBD1 (6 bases). This clonotype originated in a female donor with Graves disease. The specimen was peripheral blood mononuclear cells (PBMCs), collected at new diagnosis, from a patient treated with antithyroid drugs. The CDR3 region has the DNA TGTGCCAGCAGTCGGGACACCGATGCTGAAGCTTTCTTT. It specifies CASSRDTDAEAFF.